The source of this TCR beta chain is a study of vaccination and CD4 T cells after COVID-19. On the study more broadly: Samples after vaccination came a median 72 days past dose two, ranging 14 to 241. Cultures designated as controls were supplied with a CEFX pool, an HIV-1 Nef pool, or no peptide.

Regarding treatment: roughly 11-day PBMC culture with coronavirus spike peptide pools or control peptides (ViraFEST assay). The unexposed donor's CD4+ T cells were collected before the COVID-19 pandemic (2011-2018). Medium was half-exchanged with fresh IL-2 medium on days 3 and 7. The assay that was used to sequence DNA from cultured CD4+ T cells was the Oncomine TCR Beta short-read assay. Genomic DNA was extracted from cultured CD4+ T cells. MiXCR was run by TCRdb on the PCR reads, yielding one entry per CDR3 protein. The repertoire holds around 5,700 distinct CDR3 sequences, with 41% as singletons. Turning to this clonotype: Its target is not known.

Trimming stripped 0 bases from V and 3 bases from J, with 15 bases between. CDR1 is LGHNA, CDR2 YSLEER, per germline. The CDR3 is made up of 18 amino acids. This clonotype was sampled from a human donor in good health. J is TRBJ1-6 and V is TRBV4-3; D is possibly TRBD1 (6 bases). Specimen: CD4+ T cells from blood, cultured in vitro. CDR3 DNA sequence: TGCGCCAGCAGCCAAGATCTTGGGGTGACAGGCTATAATTCACCCCTCCACTTT. Protein sequence: CASSQDLGVTGYNSPLHF.